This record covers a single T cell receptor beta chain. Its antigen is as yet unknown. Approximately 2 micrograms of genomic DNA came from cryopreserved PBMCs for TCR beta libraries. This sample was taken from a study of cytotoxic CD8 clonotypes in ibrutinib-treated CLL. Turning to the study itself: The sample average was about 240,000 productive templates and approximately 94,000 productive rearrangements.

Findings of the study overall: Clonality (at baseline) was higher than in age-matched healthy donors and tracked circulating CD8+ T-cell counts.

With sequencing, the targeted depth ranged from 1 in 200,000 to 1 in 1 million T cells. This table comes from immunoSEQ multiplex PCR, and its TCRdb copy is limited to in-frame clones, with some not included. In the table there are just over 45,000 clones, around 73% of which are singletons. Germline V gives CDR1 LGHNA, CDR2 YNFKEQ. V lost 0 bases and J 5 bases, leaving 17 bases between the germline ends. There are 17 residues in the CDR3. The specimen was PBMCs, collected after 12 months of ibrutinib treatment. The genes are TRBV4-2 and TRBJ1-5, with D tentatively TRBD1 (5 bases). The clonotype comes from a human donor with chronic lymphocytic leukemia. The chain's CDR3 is CASSQEGAAGPDQPQHF. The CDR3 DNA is TGTGCCAGCAGCCAAGAAGGCGCAGCGGGGCCCGATCAGCCCCAGCATTTT.